This TCR beta chain is drawn from a study of blood T cell repertoires in COVID-19. Here immunoSEQ multiplex PCR was the method, and the copy in TCRdb shows in-frame clones only, minus some. The table records 300,000 to 400,000 clones, 85% to 90% of them present only once. The count of this clone is one. This TCR derives from a woman in her seventies with COVID-19, enrolled during active disease. The source material was peripheral blood.

In nucleotides, the CDR3 is TGTGCCAGCAGCCCCGACGGGAGCTCCTACGAGCAGTACTTC. Its protein is CASSPDGSSYEQYF. J is TRBJ2-7 and V is TRBV28, with TRBD2 as a possible D gene (6 bases). Germline CDR1 and CDR2: MDHEN and SYDVKM. There are 14 residues in the CDR3. The V end lost 6 bases, the J end lost 0 bases, and 12 bases lay between the germline ends.